Sequencing of this TCR beta chain was carried out in a study of human thymus T cells. All available leukocytes, rather than a set cell count, yielded the blood DNA. In germline, CDR1 is SGHRS, CDR2 YFSETQ. The CDR3 runs 15 residues. The ends lost 3 bases at V and 5 bases at J; junction bases unmatched: 6. TCRdb's copy holds only in-frame clones and misses some; the assay was immunoSEQ multiplex PCR. This table has about 50,000 clones, over 90% appearing once. The V and J genes are TRBV5-1 and TRBJ2-1; 9 positions agree with TRBD2. The receptor's source is a girl less than two years old with a congenital heart defect but otherwise immunologically healthy. The sequenced material came from blood. CDR3 nucleotide sequence: TGCGCCAGCAGCTCATTACTAGCGGGCGACAATGAGCAGTTCTTC. Translating it yields CASSSLLAGDNEQFF.